The 28 T cell receptor beta chains reported below all come from one sample, sequenced in a study of cytomegalovirus exposure and HLA in healthy donors. The PCR had 60 Vbeta and 13 Jbeta primers. Repertoires were generated with immunoSEQ multiplex PCR, while TCRdb's copy carries only in-frame clones and drops some. Of about 200,000 clones listed, approximately 86% are singletons. The sequenced material came from PBMCs. The receptors stem from a woman between 18 and 30 years old in good health and CMV-seronegative.

This chain joins TRBV28 and TRBJ2-5; 8 bases fit TRBD2. V lost 5 bases to trimming and J lost 2 bases; unmatched junction nucleotides: 7. Looked up from germline, CDR1 is MDHEN and CDR2 is SYDVKM. The CDR3 runs to 15 residues. For the CDR3, the DNA is TGTGCCAGCAGTGAGCCAGGCGGGGGGCAAGAGACCCAGTACTTC. It yields the protein CASSEPGGGQETQYF.

The genes are TRBV5-1 and TRBJ2-1, with D possibly being TRBD2 (6 bases). Trimming took off 4 bases at V and 0 bases at J, with 11 bases between the two ends. CDR3 length: 15 residues. CDR1 and CDR2 from the germline V gene are SGHRS and YFSETQ. Written as DNA, the CDR3 is TGCGCCAGCAGCGGAGGACTAACCTCCTACAATGAGCAGTTCTTC. Its translation: CASSGGLTSYNEQFF.

The rearrangement uses TRBV11-3 and TRBJ2-7, with a possible D match to TRBD1 (5 bases). Trimming removed 3 bases at V and 5 bases at J, with 5 bases between. CDR1 is SGHNT and CDR2 is YENEEA in the germline V gene. The CDR3 length is 11 residues. The CDR3 loop is CASSLDNEQYF. The CDR3 DNA is TGTGCCAGCAGCTTGGACAACGAGCAGTACTTC.

This rearrangement joins TRBV5-6 to TRBJ2-3; 14 bases are shared with TRBD2. J lost 4 bases, V lost 4 bases, and 11 bases had no gene match. This CDR3 contains 18 residues. Germline-derived CDR1 and CDR2 are SGHDT and YYEEEE. CDR3 sequence reads: CASSPSGTSGSWADTQYF. Here the CDR3 DNA reads TGTGCCAGCAGCCCATCCGGGACTAGCGGGAGTTGGGCAGATACGCAGTATTTT.

This rearrangement joins TRBV28 to TRBJ2-7; 8 bases map to TRBD1. The CDR3 extends over 14 amino acids. Germline-derived CDR1 and CDR2 are MDHEN and SYDVKM. V lost 5 bases and J lost 5; bases outside the gene matches: 8. The CDR3 sequence: CASSGQGASHEQYF. DNA of the CDR3: TGTGCCAGCAGTGGGCAGGGGGCAAGCCACGAGCAGTACTTC. Looking up the rest from reference TRBV28 and TRBJ2-7 gives the full variable domain: DVKVTQSSRYLVKRTGEKVFLECVQDMDHENMFWYRQDPGLGLRLIYFSYDVKMKEKGDIPEGYSVSREKKERFSLILESASTNQTSMYLCASSGQGASHEQYFGPGTRLTVT.

The chain combines TRBV5-1 with TRBJ1-1; D uncertain. The length of the CDR3 is 13 residues. Germline lookup yields CDR1 SGHRS and CDR2 YFSETQ. V lost 1 base and J lost 8, with 12 bases in between. CDR3 nucleotides: TGCGCCAGCAGCTTGATGTCCTTTTCGGAAGCTTTCTTT. It yields the protein CASSLMSFSEAFF.

The chain recombines TRBV18 with TRBJ2-7; 8 bases agree with TRBD2. The trim removed 3 bases at V and 0 bases at J, leaving 4 bases unmatched. Germline V gene data show CDR1 as KGHSH and CDR2 as LQKENI. The CDR3 contains 15 residues. The DNA of the CDR3 is TGTGCCAGCTCACCCGGAGGGACTAGCTCCTACGAGCAGTACTTC. Translated: CASSPGGTSSYEQYF.

In this sample, this clone turned up once. V gene TRBV13 combines with J gene TRBJ2-3, with 11 bases identical to TRBD2. V lost 5 bases to trimming and J lost 2 bases; unmatched junction nucleotides: 6. The length of the CDR3 is 16 residues. Per germline, CDR1 PRHDT and CDR2 FYEKMQ (reference sequence). CDR3 sequence: CASSPGTSGATDTQYF. The CDR3 DNA sequence: TGTGCCAGCAGCCCCGGGACTAGCGGTGCCACAGATACGCAGTATTTT. The variable domain in full, completed from reference TRBV13 and TRBJ2-3, reads AAGVIQSPRHLIKEKRETATLKCYPIPRHDTVYWYQQGPGQDPQFLISFYEKMQSDKGSIPDRFSAQQFSDYHSELNMSSLELGDSALYFCASSPGTSGATDTQYFGPGTRLTVL.

This chain links TRBV11-1 with TRBJ2-5; D possibly corresponds to TRBD2 (5 bases). The germline CDR1 and CDR2 sequences are SGHAT and FQDESV (reference sequence). The V end lost 6 bases, the J end lost 4 bases, and 15 bases lay between the germline ends. This CDR3 is 14 amino acids long. The CDR3 is CASRRGGGRETQYF. CDR3 DNA: TGTGCCAGCAGGAGAGGAGGTGGTAGAGAGACCCAGTACTTC.

The chain joins TRBV28 to TRBJ1-2; TRBD1 matches at 7 bases. In germline, CDR1 is MDHEN, CDR2 SYDVKM. J lost 8 bases, V lost 4 bases, and 4 bases had no gene match. The CDR3 covers 12 residues. The CDR3 sequence: CASSSTGRGYTF. DNA for the CDR3: TGTGCCAGCAGTTCGACAGGGAGGGGCTACACCTTC.

This sequence joins TRBV27 and TRBJ2-1; TRBD2 matches at 11 bases. The CDR3 runs 15 residues. CDR1 is MNHEY, CDR2 SMNVEV, per germline (reference sequence). The junction had 5 bases not matched to a gene; V was cut back by 2 bases and J by 8 bases. CDR3 sequence reads: CASSLIAGGRDEQFF. The CDR3 coding sequence is TGTGCCAGCAGTTTAATAGCGGGAGGGCGAGATGAGCAGTTCTTC.

The chain has TRBV7-9 and TRBJ1-3; 8 nucleotides agree with TRBD1. The CDR3 spans 15 residues. From germline, CDR1 is SEHNR and CDR2 FQNEAQ (reference sequence). The V gene end was trimmed by 1 base and the J gene end by 4 bases; junction bases not matched to a gene: 3. The CDR3 DNA is TGTGCCAGCAGCTTAGGACAGGGGAGAGGAAACACCATATATTTT. This encodes CASSLGQGRGNTIYF.

The chain links TRBV7-8 to TRBJ2-1; 14 nucleotides match TRBD2. The germline V gene has CDR1 SGHVS and CDR2 FQNEAQ. V lost 5 bases to trimming and J lost 6 bases; unmatched junction nucleotides: 9. CDR3 length equals 17 residues. The CDR3 region is CASSGASGTSGSNEQFF. Written as DNA, the CDR3 is TGTGCCAGCAGCGGGGCGTCGGGGACTAGCGGGAGCAATGAGCAGTTCTTC.

This rearrangement joins TRBV7-9 to TRBJ2-7; D is possibly TRBD2 (5 bases). Trimming took off 5 bases at V and 0 bases at J, with 14 bases between the two ends. Germline V gives CDR1 SEHNR, CDR2 FQNEAQ (reference sequence). This CDR3 comprises 15 residues. As DNA, the CDR3 is TGTGCCAGCAGCCATTCCGGGATCAACTCCTACGAGCAGTACTTC. This encodes CASSHSGINSYEQYF.

This rearrangement joins TRBV18 to TRBJ2-7; maybe TRBD2 (6 bases). Germline V CDR1 and CDR2: KGHSH, LQKENI. The V end lost 5 bases, the J end lost 4 bases, and 9 bases lay between the germline ends. CDR3 length: 12 amino acids. This CDR3 reads CASSAGLYEQYF. CDR3 sequence (DNA): TGTGCCAGCTCAGCGGGACTTTACGAGCAGTACTTC.

This sequence joins TRBV7-2 and TRBJ1-1; D ambiguous. Germline loops: CDR1 SGHTA, CDR2 FQGNSA. V lost 8 bases and J lost 4, with 11 bases in between. The CDR3 has 12 amino acids. This CDR3 is CASGRQPTEAFF. In DNA, the CDR3 is TGTGCCAGCGGGCGACAACCCACTGAAGCTTTCTTT.

CDR3 loop: CASSGSGWSSYEQYF. CDR3 DNA sequence: TGTGCCAGTAGCGGCTCGGGGTGGAGCTCCTACGAGCAGTACTTC. The chain is built from TRBV19 and TRBJ2-7; tentatively, D is TRBD2 (5 bases). The CDR3 has 15 residues. Trimming cost V 6 bases and J 0 bases, with 15 bases left between them. Germline values: CDR1 LNHDA, CDR2 SQIVND (reference sequence).

The CDR3 reads CASSKGQPGGTGELFF. CDR3 nucleotide sequence: TGCGCCAGCAGCAAGGGACAGCCCGGGGGAACCGGGGAGCTGTTTTTT. The rearrangement uses TRBV5-1 and TRBJ2-2, with D tentatively TRBD1 (7 bases). V dropped 4 bases and J dropped 5 bases, with 18 bases sitting between them. In germline, CDR1 is SGHRS, CDR2 YFSETQ. The CDR3 spans 16 residues.

The chain has TRBV6-1 and TRBJ1-2; D not certain. Germline V gene data show CDR1 as MNHNS and CDR2 as SASEGT. This CDR3 spans 13 amino acids. Trimming removed 5 bases at V and 2 bases at J, with 9 bases between. CDR3 coding DNA: TGTGCCAGCAGTTGGGGAGAAAACTATGGCTACACCTTC. It yields the protein CASSWGENYGYTF.

V and J are TRBV28 and TRBJ1-6, with 8 bases lining up with TRBD1. V lost 4 bases to trimming and J lost 6 bases; unmatched junction nucleotides: 5. CDR3 length equals 15 residues. The V gene's germline CDR1 is MDHEN and CDR2 SYDVKM. The CDR3 bases are TGTGCCAGCAGTTCAGCCACAGGGGGTAATTCACCCCTCCACTTT. Protein: CASSSATGGNSPLHF.

The rearrangement joins TRBV27 to TRBJ2-1; TRBD2 agrees at 14 bases. V lost 6 bases and J lost 4; bases outside the gene matches: 17. CDR1 MNHEY and CDR2 SMNVEV come from the germline V gene (reference sequence). The CDR3 is 20 amino acids. Here the CDR3 DNA reads TGTGCCAGCAGCCCTTATGGGGGGACTAGCGGGAGCAGAAGTTACAATGAGCAGTTCTTC. It is translated as CASSPYGGTSGSRSYNEQFF.

Comments on this clone: The same CDR3 is also encoded by other DNA sequences in this sample. The chain recombines TRBV10-3 with TRBJ2-7, with TRBD1 matching 8 bases. V shed 6 bases and J 2 bases; nucleotides not matched to a gene: 3. The germline gives CDR1 ENHRY, CDR2 SYGVKD. This CDR3 comprises 13 residues. CDR3 region: CAISQGQAYEQYF. CDR3 in DNA: TGTGCCATCAGCCAGGGACAGGCCTACGAGCAGTACTTC.

This clone was seen a single time. The V and J genes are TRBV18 and TRBJ1-1, with 7 bases lining up with TRBD1. Germline V gene sequence: CDR1 KGHSH, CDR2 LQKENI. The J segment lost 4 bases and the V segment lost 0 bases, leaving 2 bases of the junction unmatched. This CDR3 region has 14 residues. CDR3 DNA sequence: TGTGCCAGCTCACCACCTAACAGGGGCACTGAAGCTTTCTTT. This codes for CASSPPNRGTEAFF. Full variable domain (rest looked up from reference TRBV18 and TRBJ1-1): NAGVMQNPRHLVRRRGQEARLRCSPMKGHSHVYWYRQLPEEGLKFMVYLQKENIIDESGMPKERFSAEFPKEGPSILRIQQVVRGDSAAYFCASSPPNRGTEAFFGQGTRLTVV.

A single count supports this clone. Other DNA sequences within the sample encode an identical CDR3. The gene calls are TRBV5-4 and TRBJ1-2, with 10 bases aligning to TRBD1. Trimming cost V 4 bases and J 2 bases; bases outside gene matches: 5. The CDR3 sequence is 15 residues long. Germline V gives CDR1 SGHNT, CDR2 YYREEE (reference sequence). The CDR3 DNA follows: TGTGCCAGCAGCCCGAGACAGGGGGCCAACTATGGCTACACCTTC. It translates to CASSPRQGANYGYTF.

The CDR3 protein is CASSSDRIPYGYTF. DNA of the CDR3: TGTGCCAGCAGCTCGGACAGGATCCCCTATGGCTACACCTTC. The chain is built from TRBV5-5 and TRBJ1-2; 7 positions match TRBD1. V trimming: 3 bases; J trimming: 4 bases; junction bases outside the gene matches: 6. The germline V gene has CDR1 SGHKS and CDR2 YYEKEE (reference sequence). The CDR3 length is 14 residues.

V usage is TRBV4-1 and J usage is TRBJ1-2, with D tentatively TRBD1 (5 bases). Deletions cut 6 bases from V and 2 bases from J, with 13 bases between. Per germline, CDR1 MGHRA and CDR2 YSYEKL. This CDR3 region has 14 residues. The CDR3 sequence is CASRTTGGNYGYTF. The CDR3 coding sequence is TGCGCCAGCAGAACAACGGGGGGGAACTATGGCTACACCTTC.

The table lists this clone with a count of one. The chain joins TRBV28 to TRBJ2-2; D unresolved. The CDR3 covers 14 residues. Trimming took 2 bases from V and 5 from J, leaving 9 bases between them. The germline V gene has CDR1 MDHEN and CDR2 SYDVKM. The CDR3 is CASSLIKTTGELFF. DNA of the CDR3: TGTGCCAGCAGTTTAATTAAGACTACCGGGGAGCTGTTTTTT.

The rearrangement joins TRBV6-1 to TRBJ1-2; D is uncertain. Between the trimmed V and J ends, which lost 2 bases and 0 bases, there was a span of 7 bases. CDR1 and CDR2 (germline): MNHNS, SASEGT. The CDR3 consists of 14 residues. CDR3 loop: CASSEWGANYGYTF. In DNA form, the CDR3 reads TGTGCCAGCAGTGAATGGGGAGCTAACTATGGCTACACCTTC.